This T cell receptor (beta chain) comes out of a study of T cells in Graves' hyperthyroidism and ophthalmopathy. Study outcomes and limitations: Prediction of ophthalmopathy progression came a median 6.5 months pre-onset.

Graves' hyperthyroidism qualified as stable when ophthalmopathy did not progress within 18 months. Hyperthyroidism had been newly diagnosed in patients aged 18 to 65, and its duration was under 2 months. Exclusion criteria comprised uncontrolled infection, other autoimmune disease, pregnancy or lactation. Amplification of TCR beta CDR3 regions was performed using RNA transcripts as template. Researchers ran a first-round RT-PCR on the TCR CDR3 using the HTBI primer set. TCRdb ran MiXCR on the multiplex PCR reads and lists one entry per CDR3 protein. The profile covers 370,000 or so distinct CDR3 sequences, with around 25% appearing a single time and over 70% taken by the ten largest. Germline V gene data show CDR1 as LGHNT and CDR2 as FRNRAP. Trimming cost V 7 bases and J 3 bases, with 15 bases left between them. The CDR3 extends over 15 amino acids. As concerns this clonotype: Antigen specificity is unknown.

This receptor was obtained from a man aged 50-60 years with Graves' hyperthyroidism. The chain couples TRBV12-5 to TRBJ2-2; D perhaps matches TRBD1 (6 bases). Specimen: blood. The CDR3 bases are TGTGCTAGTGCCCGAGGGGGAAAGGACACCGGGGAGCTGTTTTTT. Its translation is CASARGGKDTGELFF.